This T cell receptor beta chain was sequenced for a study of blood T cells in healthy people across ages. Whole-study context: About one barcoded beta molecule per two T cells came from capture by template switching.

Per the germline V gene, CDR1 is DFQATT and CDR2 is SNEGSKA (reference sequence). V shed 0 bases and J shed 1 base, with 10 bases lying between them. The CDR3 contains 14 residues. General study points: From one million sequenced T cells, diversity estimates were lower bounds.

PCR was performed a second time for about 6 to 11 cycles using a sample-barcoded 5' primer and a J-beta primer mix. Tags on each cDNA molecule came from a template-switch adaptor with 12 random nucleotides. TCRdb reprocessed the 5' RACE reads with MiXCR, giving one entry per CDR3 protein. Among more than 1,400,000 distinct CDR3 sequences listed, roughly 40% were seen once. Regarding this clonotype: What it binds is not known.

The source of this sequence is a woman aged 18 to 35 in good health. The chain couples TRBV20-1 to TRBJ2-7; TRBD1 might be the D (6 bases). Material for sequencing was blood. CDR3 sequence (DNA): TGCAGTGCTAGAGACCCGACAGGTTCCTACGAGCAGTACTTC. Translation gives CSARDPTGSYEQYF.